In its sample, the clone carrying this T cell receptor beta chain was seen many times. This entry belongs to a study of T-cell reconstitution after alpha-beta-depleted transplantation in children. The TCRbeta library incorporated unique molecular identifiers. Each CDR3 protein is one row after TCRdb ran MiXCR on the PCR reads. The table shows hundreds of thousands of distinct CDR3 sequences, with more than 9% occurring only once. With 3 bases clipped from V and 4 bases from J, the junction kept 6 bases outside the gene matches. Germline loops: CDR1 LNHNV, CDR2 YYDKDF (reference sequence). The CDR3 loop spans 15 amino acids.

The rearrangement uses TRBV15 and TRBJ2-3; 8 nucleotides line up with TRBD2. This TCR came from a human donor who donated a stem cell graft to a child with acute myeloid leukemia. Source: PBMCs from the stem cell graft donor, taken from the stem cell graft. The CDR3 DNA sequence: TGTGCCACCAGCAGTTGGTCGGGAGGGTCAGATACGCAGTATTTT. This codes for CATSSWSGGSDTQYF.